The TCR beta chain under discussion was sequenced for a study of patients and donors after allogeneic stem cell transplantation. TCRdb fed the RT-PCR reads into MiXCR, producing one record per CDR3 protein. The sample records under 200,000 distinct CDR3 sequences, roughly 22% being singletons. This CDR3 has 13 residues. Trimming took off 3 bases at V and 4 bases at J, with 12 bases between the two ends. The germline gives CDR1 SQVTM, CDR2 ANQGSEA. The sequenced material came from blood, either unsorted or a sorted T cell fraction (not recorded which). This TCR was recovered from a human donor who was either an allogeneic HSCT recipient or a stem cell or donor lymphocyte infusion donor (not recorded which). It is not recorded whose cells these are; they may come from a transplant donor. The chain recombines TRBV29-1 with TRBJ1-1; tentative D call: TRBD1 (6 bases). The CDR3 protein is CSVEAQGRTEAFF. In DNA form, the CDR3 reads TGCAGCGTTGAGGCGCAGGGGCGCACTGAAGCTTTCTTT. Combining the CDR3 with reference TRBV29-1 and TRBJ1-1 gives the whole variable domain SAVISQKPSRDICQRGTSLTIQCQVDSQVTMMFWYRQQPGQSLTLIATANQGSEATYESGFVIDKFPISRPNLTFSTLTVSNMSPEDSSIYLCSVEAQGRTEAFFGQGTRLTVV.